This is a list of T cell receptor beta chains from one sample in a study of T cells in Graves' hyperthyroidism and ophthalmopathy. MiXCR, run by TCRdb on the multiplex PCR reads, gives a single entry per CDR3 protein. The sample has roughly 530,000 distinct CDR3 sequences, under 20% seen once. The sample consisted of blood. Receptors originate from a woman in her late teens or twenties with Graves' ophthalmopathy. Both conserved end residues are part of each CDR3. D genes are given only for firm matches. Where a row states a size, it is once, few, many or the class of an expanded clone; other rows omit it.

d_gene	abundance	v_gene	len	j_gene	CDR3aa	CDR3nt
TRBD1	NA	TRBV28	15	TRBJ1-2	CASSLLRTGFHGYTF	TGTGCCAGCAGTTTATTGAGGACAGGGTTCCATGGCTACACCTTC
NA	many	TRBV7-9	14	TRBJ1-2	CASSLDRFGDGYTF	TGTGCCAGCAGCTTAGATAGGTTCGGGGATGGCTACACCTTC
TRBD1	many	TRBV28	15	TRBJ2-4	CASQTGGQAKNIQYF	TGTGCCAGCCAGACAGGGGGGCAAGCCAAAAACATTCAGTACTTC
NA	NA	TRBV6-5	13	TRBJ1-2	CANSYGGTYGYTF	TGTGCCAACAGTTACGGGGGGACCTATGGCTACACCTTC
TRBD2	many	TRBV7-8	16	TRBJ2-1	CASSLPTSGSVGEQFF	TGTGCCAGCAGCTTACCGACTAGCGGGAGTGTCGGTGAGCAGTTCTTC
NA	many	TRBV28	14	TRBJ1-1	CASSPPSGNTEAFF	TGTGCCAGCAGTCCCCCTTCAGGGAACACTGAAGCTTTCTTT
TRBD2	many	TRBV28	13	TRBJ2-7	CASSLREVYEQYF	TGTGCCAGCAGTTTGCGGGAGGTCTACGAGCAGTACTTC
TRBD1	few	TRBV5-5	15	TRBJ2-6	CASSQGASGANVLTF	TGTGCCAGCAGCCAGGGGGCCTCTGGGGCCAACGTCCTGACTTTC
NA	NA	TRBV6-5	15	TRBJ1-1	CASSYSPGSGTEAFF	TGTGCCAGCAGTTACTCCCCGGGTTCGGGCACTGAAGCTTTCTTT
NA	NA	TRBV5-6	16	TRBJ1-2	CASSPKGRGTSYGYTF	TGTGCCAGCAGCCCGAAGGGGAGGGGGACGTCCTATGGCTACACCTTC
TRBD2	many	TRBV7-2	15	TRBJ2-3	CASSMLAGPTDTQYF	TGTGCCAGCAGCATGCTAGCGGGACCCACAGATACGCAGTATTTT